This T cell receptor beta chain was sequenced for a study of neurological immune-mediated disorders. 5'RACE with 10-nucleotide random UMIs produced the cDNA. TCRdb itself ran the 5' RACE reads through MiXCR, one entry per CDR3 protein. The table lists about 41,000 distinct CDR3 sequences, approximately 14% of them singletons. J gave up 5 bases and V 3 bases, and 7 bases lay outside the gene matches. The germline CDR1 and CDR2 sequences are SGHTA and FQGNSA. This CDR3 is 15 amino acids long. CD4+ or CD8+ T cells, 1 million per library, were used for sorted libraries. This TCR derives from a woman aged 55-75 years with HTLV-1-associated myelopathy (HAM/TSP). The chain couples TRBV7-2 to TRBJ2-1; 7 positions match TRBD2. Sequences were obtained from CD4+ T cells from blood. The CDR3 region has the DNA TGTGCCAGCAGCTTCGTCGGTGCGGGGGACAATGAGCAGTTCTTC. This codes for CASSFVGAGDNEQFF.